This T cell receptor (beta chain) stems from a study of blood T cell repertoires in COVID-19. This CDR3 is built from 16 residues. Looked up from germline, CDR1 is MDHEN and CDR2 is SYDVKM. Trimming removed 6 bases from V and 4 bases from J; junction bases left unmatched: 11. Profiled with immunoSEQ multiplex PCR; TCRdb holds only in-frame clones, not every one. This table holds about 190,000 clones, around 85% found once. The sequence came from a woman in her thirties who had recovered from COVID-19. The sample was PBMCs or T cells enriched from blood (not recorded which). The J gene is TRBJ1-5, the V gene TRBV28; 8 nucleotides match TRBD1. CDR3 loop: CASSHIAGGWNQPQHF. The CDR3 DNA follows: TGTGCCAGCAGCCACATAGCAGGGGGCTGGAATCAGCCCCAGCATTTT.